These 29 T cell receptor beta chains were all obtained from the same sample, sequenced in a study of blood T cells in healthy people across ages. Together with a sample-barcoded 5' primer, a J-beta primer mix was included in a second PCR lasting roughly 6 to 12 cycles. Via MiXCR, TCRdb re-called the 5' RACE reads, giving one row per CDR3 protein. The sample consists of about 640,000 distinct CDR3 sequences, around three fifths of them appearing once. Material: blood. These receptors originate from a man in his fifties or sixties in good health.

This clonotype showed up just a few times. This chain uses TRBV2 with TRBJ2-3; 8 bases map to TRBD2. Germline V gene data show CDR1 as SNHLY and CDR2 as FYNNEI. Trimming at V came to 5 bases and at J to 1 base, leaving 5 bases not matched to a gene. This CDR3 contains 15 residues. CDR3 DNA: TGTGCCAGCAGTCTCAGCGGGGGTGGCACAGATACGCAGTATTTT. It codes for CASSLSGGGTDTQYF.

J is TRBJ2-7 and V is TRBV12-3 or TRBV12-4; possible D gene TRBD2, 5 bases. V gave up 3 bases and J gave up 2 bases, with 14 bases separating them. CDR3 length equals 15 residues. CDR3 bases: TGTGCCAGCAGTTTCCACCGACCGGGGACCTACGAGCAGTACTTC. It codes for CASSFHRPGTYEQYF.

The chain recombines TRBV20-1 with TRBJ2-5, with 8 bases aligning to TRBD2. CDR1 DFQATT and CDR2 SNEGSKA come from the germline V gene (reference sequence). The V gene end was trimmed by 3 bases and the J gene end by 5 bases; junction bases not matched to a gene: 11. The CDR3 is 15 amino acids. The CDR3 sequence: CSARGVMAGGETQYF. CDR3 nucleotides: TGCAGTGCTAGGGGCGTGATGGCGGGGGGCGAGACCCAGTACTTC.

CDR3 in amino acids: CASGLGRGGKNIQYF. The CDR3 DNA is TGTGCTAGTGGTTTGGGCAGGGGGGGCAAAAACATTCAGTACTTC. The chain employs TRBV12-5 and TRBJ2-4; D tentatively reads TRBD1 or TRBD2 (7 bases each). Per the germline V gene, CDR1 is LGHNT and CDR2 is FRNRAP. CDR3 size: 15 residues. The V end lost 1 base, the J end lost 3 bases, and 10 bases lay between the germline ends.

This chain connects TRBV4-1 to TRBJ2-3; 8 nucleotides line up with TRBD1. Germline V gives CDR1 MGHRA, CDR2 YSYEKL. This CDR3 region has 16 residues. V shed 0 bases, J shed 4 bases, and the junction held 6 bases outside the gene matches. The CDR3 protein is CASSQDFDRGADTQYF. CDR3 in DNA: TGCGCCAGCAGCCAAGATTTCGACAGGGGCGCAGATACGCAGTATTTT.

This chain links TRBV28 with TRBJ2-7; D remains unclear. The J call may not be correct, given that the DNA end is closer to TRBJ2-5. The CDR3 spans 15 residues. Germline V gives CDR1 MDHEN, CDR2 SYDVKM. In nucleotides, the CDR3 is TGTGCCAGCAGTTTCCGGACCCTCCTCGGGGAGACCCAGTACTTC. Translating it yields CASSFRTLLGETQYF.

The rearrangement uses TRBV6-5 and TRBJ2-6, with no clear D. Germline V gene data show CDR1 as MNHEY and CDR2 as SVGAGI. The V end was cut by 0 bases, the J end by 0 bases, with 9 bases between. The CDR3 runs 17 residues. The CDR3 coding sequence is TGTGCCAGCAGTTACTCTGGCGGACGCTCTGGGGCCAACGTCCTGACTTTC. It codes for CASSYSGGRSGANVLTF.

This chain joins TRBV18 and TRBJ2-1; the match to TRBD2 covers 12 bases. Germline V gives CDR1 KGHSH, CDR2 LQKENI. The length of the CDR3 is 15 residues. V lost 6 bases and J lost 8; bases outside the gene matches: 8. The CDR3 nucleotides are TGTGCCAGCTCGTCGCTAGCGGGGGGGCCCTATGAGCAGTTCTTC. This gives the protein CASSSLAGGPYEQFF.

V gene TRBV7-2 combines with J gene TRBJ2-7; D is possibly TRBD1 (5 bases). The CDR3 runs to 14 residues. The V gene's germline CDR1 is SGHTA and CDR2 FQGNSA. V lost 2 bases, J lost 3 bases, and 11 bases lay in between. CDR3 residues: CASSLTQGSYEQYF. The CDR3, as DNA: TGTGCCAGCAGCTTAACCCAGGGCAGCTACGAGCAGTACTTC.

The chain couples TRBV7-2 to TRBJ2-7; D is unresolved. The CDR3 extends over 14 amino acids. The V end was cut by 5 bases, the J end by 0 bases, with 11 bases between. Germline assignment: CDR1 SGHTA and CDR2 FQGNSA. The CDR3: CASSPQPSSYEQYF. In nucleotides, the CDR3 is TGTGCCAGCAGCCCTCAGCCAAGCTCCTACGAGCAGTACTTC.

The chain joins TRBV20-1 to TRBJ1-5; D is perhaps TRBD1 (6 bases). Trimming cost V 4 bases and J 0 bases, with 10 bases left between them. The germline V gene has CDR1 DFQATT and CDR2 SNEGSKA (reference sequence). CDR3 size: 14 residues. DNA of the CDR3: TGCAGTGCTAAGGAGGGGGGTAGCAATCAGCCCCAGCATTTT. It codes for CSAKEGGSNQPQHF.

This clonotype was observed a few times. V and J are TRBV6-5 and TRBJ2-2; 7 bases agree with TRBD1. Germline CDR1 is MNHEY and CDR2 is SVGAGI. Germline trimming cut 2 bases from V and 0 bases from J; bases unmatched to any gene: 0. The CDR3 consists of 15 residues. CDR3: CASSYTGANTGELFF. In DNA, the CDR3 is TGTGCCAGCAGTTACACAGGGGCGAACACCGGGGAGCTGTTTTTT.

J is TRBJ2-4 and V is TRBV12-3 or TRBV12-4; unclear D gene. Trimming shortened V by 7 bases and J by 3 bases, and 16 bases separated the two germline ends. The CDR3 totals 15 residues. The CDR3 spells CASTTVGLVKNIQYF. The CDR3, as DNA: TGTGCCAGCACCACGGTCGGATTAGTCAAAAACATTCAGTACTTC.

This clonotype has just a few counts. The chain employs TRBV10-3 and TRBJ2-1, with TRBD1 identical over 10 bases. The CDR3 covers 15 residues. Germline V lookup: CDR1 ENHRY, CDR2 SYGVKD. The trim removed 1 base at V and 7 bases at J, leaving 4 bases unmatched. CDR3 in amino acids: CAISELGDRGNEQFF. CDR3 DNA sequence: TGTGCCATCAGTGAGTTGGGGGACAGGGGTAATGAGCAGTTCTTC.

The V gene is TRBV5-5, the J gene TRBJ1-4, with 12 bases aligning to TRBD1. This CDR3 has 18 residues. Germline-derived CDR1 and CDR2 are SGHKS and YYEKEE (reference sequence). V dropped 4 bases and J dropped 3; count of bases not matched to a gene: 10. The CDR3 coding sequence is TGTGCCAGCAGCCTCAACTTGGGACAGGGGGCATCTAATGAAAAACTGTTTTTT. Encoded protein: CASSLNLGQGASNEKLFF.

V and J are TRBV7-2 and TRBJ2-3, with 16 bases matching TRBD2. This CDR3 region has 18 residues. V shed 5 bases, J shed 7 bases, and the junction held 12 bases outside the gene matches. The germline V gene has CDR1 SGHTA and CDR2 FQGNSA. CDR3 in DNA: TGTGCCAGCAGCCCGGGACTAGCGGGGGGGACCCACAGGTATACGCAGTATTTT. It codes for CASSPGLAGGTHRYTQYF.

The chain employs TRBV21-1 and TRBJ2-2; the table calls TRBD1, which could not be checked here. TRBV21-1 is a recognized pseudogene. This CDR3 has 18 residues. CDR3 bases: TGTGCCAGCAGCAAATCAAAGGCAGGGTCGAAGTTCGTCAGGGAGCTGTTTTTT. Translated: CASSKSKAGSKFVRELFF.

Note on this clonotype: A read error may produce the germline difference seen at one junction end. The rearrangement uses TRBV7-2 and TRBJ2-4; a possible D gene is TRBD1 (7 bases). Germline V CDR1 and CDR2: SGHTA, FQGNSA. The CDR3 is 15 amino acids. The CDR3 nucleotides read TGTGCCGGCAGACTAGGTCGGGCAGGGGGAAACATTCAGTACTTC. Translating gives CAGRLGRAGGNIQYF.

V gene TRBV7-9 combines with J gene TRBJ1-4, with a weak D call TRBD1 (6 bases). This CDR3 has 13 residues. Germline lookup yields CDR1 SEHNR and CDR2 FQNEAQ (reference sequence). V lost 6 bases to trimming and J lost 8 bases, with 13 bases between them. CDR3 sequence: CASSSGESEKLFF. For the CDR3, the DNA is TGTGCCAGCAGTTCAGGGGAGTCGGAAAAACTGTTTTTT.

This clonotype was seen once. This chain joins TRBV3-1 and TRBJ2-1; tentative D call: TRBD2 (5 bases). Germline V gene sequence: CDR1 LGHDT, CDR2 YNNKEL (reference sequence). The CDR3 extends over 16 amino acids. With 1 base removed from V and 3 bases from J, the gap between germline ends came to 13 bases. The CDR3 DNA reads TGTGCCAGCAGCCAAGTCGGGCGGGTAGGCTACAATGAGCAGTTCTTC. This codes for CASSQVGRVGYNEQFF.

V is TRBV20-1 and J is TRBJ1-1, with unresolved D. The V end was cut by 6 bases, the J end by 0 bases, with 11 bases between. Germline CDR1 DFQATT, CDR2 SNEGSKA (reference sequence). This CDR3 spans 13 amino acids. The CDR3 sequence: CSAAPRVNTEAFF. CDR3 DNA: TGCAGTGCCGCCCCGCGGGTGAACACTGAAGCTTTCTTT.

The chain links TRBV7-6 to TRBJ2-5; the match to TRBD1 covers 9 bases. Germline V gene sequence: CDR1 SGHVS, CDR2 FNYEAQ. The J segment lost 2 bases and the V segment lost 6 bases, leaving 19 bases of the junction unmatched. The CDR3 has 19 amino acids. CDR3 nucleotides: TGTGCCAGCAGTGCATCGAACAGGGGGCTACTCTTAGTACAAGAGACCCAGTACTTC. Encoded protein: CASSASNRGLLLVQETQYF.

This clonotype has a handful of counts. This chain connects TRBV7-9 to TRBJ2-7; 7 bases line up with TRBD1. The CDR3 consists of 13 residues. With V trimmed by 3 bases and J by 3 bases, 2 bases remained unmatched. CDR1 and CDR2 from the germline V gene are SEHNR and FQNEAQ (reference sequence). CDR3 nucleotide sequence: TGTGCCAGCAGCTTTTCAGGGGGCTACGAGCAGTACTTC. This gives the protein CASSFSGGYEQYF.

The J gene is TRBJ2-5, the V gene TRBV28; 8 bases are a match to TRBD2. CDR3 length: 14 residues. The germline V gene has CDR1 MDHEN and CDR2 SYDVKM. Trimming cost V 6 bases and J 5 bases; bases outside gene matches: 8. CDR3 sequence (DNA): TGTGCCAGCAGAAAGACGGGGGGGCCGGAGACCCAGTACTTC. Protein: CASRKTGGPETQYF. The variable domain in full, with the rest retrieved from reference TRBV28 and TRBJ2-5, is DVKVTQSSRYLVKRTGEKVFLECVQDMDHENMFWYRQDPGLGLRLIYFSYDVKMKEKGDIPEGYSVSREKKERFSLILESASTNQTSMYLCASRKTGGPETQYFGPGTRLLVL.

The chain recombines TRBV5-6 with TRBJ1-2; 8 bases line up with TRBD1. The germline V gene encodes CDR1 SGHDT and CDR2 YYEEEE. V trimming: 5 bases; J trimming: 8 bases; junction bases outside the gene matches: 11. There are 14 residues in the CDR3. CDR3 sequence reads: CASSPLQGAGGYTF. Here the CDR3 DNA reads TGTGCCAGCAGTCCACTTCAGGGGGCGGGCGGCTACACCTTC. Combining the CDR3 with reference TRBV5-6 and TRBJ1-2 gives the whole variable domain DAGVTQSPTHLIKTRGQQVTLRCSPKSGHDTVSWYQQALGQGPQFIFQYYEEEERQRGNFPDRFSGHQFPNYSSELNVNALLLGDSALYLCASSPLQGAGGYTFGSGTRLTVV.

The chain recombines TRBV6-5 with TRBJ1-2; a possible D gene is TRBD1 (5 bases). In germline, CDR1 is MNHEY, CDR2 SVGAGI. Between the trimmed V and J ends, which lost 0 bases and 2 bases, there was a span of 16 bases. The CDR3 totals 17 residues. CDR3 protein: CASSYSYTRGRNYGYTF. The DNA for the CDR3 is TGTGCCAGCAGTTACTCGTATACGCGGGGACGGAACTATGGCTACACCTTC.

This chain uses TRBV20-1 with TRBJ2-6; D is perhaps TRBD1 or TRBD2 (6 bases each). This CDR3 contains 14 residues. The V gene lost 4 bases and the J gene lost 2 bases, with 9 bases spanning the gap. Germline values: CDR1 DFQATT, CDR2 SNEGSKA (reference sequence). CDR3 bases: TGCAGTGCTAAGGGGGGAGCTGGGGCCAACGTCCTGACTTTC. Residues: CSAKGGAGANVLTF.

Only a few counts were recorded for this clonotype. The V and J genes are TRBV28 and TRBJ1-6; the D is unclear. CDR3 length equals 16 residues. Trimming took off 6 bases at V and 8 bases at J, with 20 bases between the two ends. Germline loops: CDR1 MDHEN, CDR2 SYDVKM. The CDR3 region is CASSRPPGRVDSPLHF. CDR3 coding DNA: TGTGCCAGCAGCCGCCCACCTGGGAGGGTAGATTCACCCCTCCACTTT.

The V gene is TRBV20-1, the J gene TRBJ1-2; TRBD1 agrees at 9 bases. The CDR3 spans 14 residues. V lost 5 bases, J lost 6 bases, and 10 bases stayed unmatched. Germline CDR1 and CDR2: DFQATT and SNEGSKA (reference sequence). CDR3 protein: CSAGTGQGYDGYTF. The CDR3 bases are TGCAGTGCTGGAACGGGACAGGGTTACGATGGCTACACCTTC.